Below are 13 T cell receptor beta chains sequenced from a single sample in a study of shared clonotypes between healthy human individuals. Sequenced by immunoSEQ multiplex PCR; TCRdb stores in-frame clones only, minus some. The table records fewer than 1.6 million clones, 98% to 99% of them present only once. The sequencing input was naive CD4+ T cells sorted from blood. This sample's subset: CD45RA+ positively selected. The receptors stem from a man aged 25 to 40 in good health.

The chain recombines TRBV18 with TRBJ2-7; 9 nucleotides align to TRBD2. This CDR3 comprises 16 residues. With V trimmed by 0 bases and J by 4 bases, 7 bases remained unmatched. Germline values: CDR1 KGHSH, CDR2 LQKENI. The CDR3 coding sequence is TGTGCCAGCTCACCACCGAATAAACTAGCGGGTTACGAGCAGTACTTC. This gives the protein CASSPPNKLAGYEQYF.

This rearrangement joins TRBV5-6 to TRBJ2-3, with TRBD2 matching over 9 bases. The CDR3 has 18 amino acids. The V and J ends lost 4 bases and 3 bases, in that order; junction bases with no gene match: 15. The germline V gene has CDR1 SGHDT and CDR2 YYEEEE. The CDR3 nucleotides read TGTGCCAGCAGCCCGAGGGGGGGACTAGCTGGGAGGACAGATACGCAGTATTTT. This gives the protein CASSPRGGLAGRTDTQYF.

The V call is TRBV6-1, the J call TRBJ1-2, with a tentative D call TRBD1 (5 bases). Germline assignment: CDR1 MNHNS and CDR2 SASEGT. This CDR3 region has 14 residues. The V gene lost 7 bases and the J gene lost 5 bases, with 17 bases spanning the gap. The CDR3 DNA reads as TGTGCCAGCATCCCATCAGGGCGCCAGTATGGCTACACCTTC. Translated, it gives CASIPSGRQYGYTF.

The genes are TRBV5-6 and TRBJ1-1, with D tentatively TRBD1 (5 bases). V dropped 2 bases and J dropped 10 bases, with 18 bases sitting between them. From germline, CDR1 is SGHDT and CDR2 YYEEEE. This CDR3 comprises 14 residues. Here the CDR3 DNA reads TGTGCCAGCAGCTTAGATCGGGTCGGGGGTGGAGCTTTCTTT. This encodes CASSLDRVGGGAFF.

This sequence joins TRBV9 and TRBJ2-2, with D possibly called TRBD1 or TRBD2 (6 bases each). The CDR3 has 16 residues. The V and J ends lost 8 bases and 6 bases respectively, with 23 bases between them. Germline CDR1 reads SGDLS; CDR2 reads YYNGEE. CDR3 sequence reads: CASQKGGPPNSGELFF. The CDR3 nucleotides are TGTGCCAGTCAAAAAGGGGGGCCACCAAACTCCGGGGAGCTGTTTTTT.

The rearrangement joins TRBV7-2 to TRBJ2-1; the match to TRBD2 covers 8 bases. The CDR3 has 15 amino acids. V trimming: 4 bases; J trimming: 6 bases; junction bases outside the gene matches: 8. CDR1 is SGHTA, CDR2 FQGNSA, per germline. The CDR3 DNA reads TGTGCCAGCAGCTCAGACACCGGGACTAGCAATGAGCAGTTCTTC. Translating it yields CASSSDTGTSNEQFF.

J is TRBJ2-1 and V is TRBV10-2, with 7 positions matching TRBD2. Germline CDR1 is WSHSY and CDR2 is SAAADI. The junction had 7 bases not matched to a gene; V was cut back by 2 bases and J by 3 bases. The CDR3 has 16 residues. CDR3 coding DNA: TGCGCCAGCAGTGAGCGGTCTAGCGGCCTCTACAATGAGCAGTTCTTC. This encodes CASSERSSGLYNEQFF.

This clone showed up just once. For the CDR3, the DNA is TGTGCCAGCAGATCCAGCGGGAGTGAGGAGACCCAGTACTTC. Translating it yields CASRSSGSEETQYF. The rearrangement joins TRBV7-9 to TRBJ2-5; 8 positions match TRBD2. This CDR3 spans 14 amino acids. Germline V gene data show CDR1 as SEHNR and CDR2 as FQNEAQ (reference sequence). V was clipped by 6 bases and J by 5 bases; unmatched bases: 8.

Comment on this clone: This CDR3 is also generated by other DNA sequences in the sample. V is TRBV27 and J is TRBJ2-7; 11 nucleotides align to TRBD1. V shed 3 bases, J shed 2 bases, and the junction held 3 bases outside the gene matches. CDR1 is MNHEY, CDR2 SMNVEV, per germline (reference sequence). The CDR3 consists of 15 residues. DNA for the CDR3: TGTGCCAGCAGTTTTCGGGGACAGGGGGCCTACGAGCAGTACTTC. It specifies CASSFRGQGAYEQYF.

The chain recombines TRBV5-1 with TRBJ2-3; 7 nucleotides align to TRBD2. The CDR3 is 15 residues long. V gave up 0 bases and J gave up 2 bases; unmatched junction bases: 3. The germline gives CDR1 SGHRS, CDR2 YFSETQ. This CDR3 is CASSLAGRFTDTQYF. The CDR3 DNA sequence: TGCGCCAGCAGCTTGGCCGGGAGGTTCACAGATACGCAGTATTTT.

The CDR3 loop is CASSKLRDRGPHEQFF. The CDR3, as DNA: TGTGCCAGCAGTAAATTACGGGACAGGGGTCCCCATGAGCAGTTCTTC. V usage is TRBV9 and J usage is TRBJ2-1, with 10 bases lining up with TRBD1. The CDR3 has 16 residues. Germline V gene sequence: CDR1 SGDLS, CDR2 YYNGEE. J was trimmed by 8 bases and V by 5 bases; bases with no gene match: 13.

This sequence joins TRBV9 and TRBJ2-7; D unresolved. V lost 0 bases to trimming and J lost 7 bases, with 20 bases between them. Germline CDR1 SGDLS, CDR2 YYNGEE. The CDR3 covers 16 residues. The CDR3 region is CASSVGVRAPYEEQYF. For the CDR3, the DNA is TGTGCCAGCAGCGTAGGGGTACGGGCACCCTACGAGGAGCAGTACTTC.

This chain connects TRBV6-5 to TRBJ2-7; 8 positions agree with TRBD2. This CDR3 is 12 amino acids long. V shed 5 bases, J shed 8 bases, and the junction held 5 bases outside the gene matches. CDR1 is MNHEY and CDR2 is SVGAGI in the germline V gene. DNA of the CDR3: TGTGCCAGCAGTCAGACTAGCGCTCAGCAGTACTTC. This sequence encodes CASSQTSAQQYF.